This entry is about one TCR beta chain. Patients at the Seattle site were enrolled during active infection and followed longitudinally. This record comes from a study of blood T cell repertoires in COVID-19. Whole-study context: Some COVID-19 samples were acute and others convalescent; all came from the United States, Italy and Spain. T cells, B-cell-depleted T cells, or PBMCs supplied cDNA or gDNA.

The protocol was immunoSEQ multiplex PCR, while the TCRdb copy is restricted to in-frame clones and leaves out a portion. The sample carries 140,000 or so clones, less than 90% recorded once. The specimen was peripheral blood. The clonotype comes from a human donor with COVID-19, enrolled during active disease. The donor label of this sample is uncertain.

In nucleotides, the CDR3 is TGTGCCAGCAGCCAAGCAGGGGATTTGGGTTACGAGCAGTACTTC. This gives the protein CASSQAGDLGYEQYF. The chain is built from TRBV3-1 (or the pseudogene TRBV3-2) and TRBJ2-7; tentatively, D is TRBD1 (6 bases). V shed 1 base and J shed 4 bases, with 14 bases lying between them. This CDR3 contains 15 residues. The germline CDR1 and CDR2 sequences are LGHDT and YNNKEL (reference sequence).